These 26 T cell receptor beta chains originate from one sample sequenced in a study of human T cells and chemical hapten exposure. As for time point: patch test 1, 2 weeks after DPC sensitization. Documented treatment: therapeutic diphenylcyclopropenone sensitization with weekly scalp DPC. TCRdb used MiXCR to reprocess the RACE reads, holding one entry per CDR3 protein. The data contain approximately 71,000 distinct CDR3 sequences, 9.8% of them singletons. Here the sequenced sample was whole blood, taken in connection with sensitization to the hapten diphenylcyclopropenone (DPC). The receptors derive from a woman aged 40 to 55 with alopecia areata. Some clones in this sample may be carry-over from other donors' samples.

This clonotype was recorded a few times. The J gene is TRBJ1-2, the V gene TRBV15; TRBD1 is a possible D gene (6 bases). The germline gives CDR1 LNHNV, CDR2 YYDKDF (reference sequence). Trimming pared 1 base from V and 8 bases from J, leaving 17 bases between. The CDR3 is 15 residues long. The CDR3 region is CATSRVWGAIRGYTF. The CDR3 nucleotides read TGTGCCACCAGCAGAGTGTGGGGGGCGATACGAGGCTACACCTTC.

This clonotype was seen ten or more times. The genes are TRBV7-9 and TRBJ1-2, with D possibly matching TRBD1 (5 bases). The CDR3 is 16 amino acids. Germline lookup yields CDR1 SEHNR and CDR2 FQNEAQ (reference sequence). The V end was cut by 5 bases, the J end by 1 base, with 17 bases between. The CDR3 reads CASSPLGGIINYGYTF. The CDR3 coding sequence is TGTGCCAGCAGCCCCCTGGGGGGGATTATTAACTATGGCTACACCTTC.

Remarks on this clonotype: Possible read error: a much larger clone is one base away. The chain links TRBV20-1 to TRBJ1-5; D possibly corresponds to TRBD1 (6 bases). Per the germline V gene, CDR1 is DFQATT and CDR2 is SNEGSKA (reference sequence). The CDR3 has 16 amino acids. CDR3 sequence (DNA): TGCAGTACTAGAGAGGGGGGTTTTGGAGGCAATCAGCCCCAGCATTTT. This codes for CSTREGGFGGNQPQHF.

This clonotype was detected many times. V and J are TRBV7-9 and TRBJ1-6, with 9 bases identical to TRBD1. The germline CDR1 and CDR2 sequences are SEHNR and FQNEAQ (reference sequence). This CDR3 contains 14 residues. Unmatched junction bases numbered 10, after V lost 5 bases and J lost 14 bases. The CDR3 DNA reads as TGTGCCAGCAGCCTTGGACAGGGGACTTTGACCCTCCACTTT. It translates to CASSLGQGTLTLHF.

This clonotype was detected many times. The CDR3 protein is CAWSVLEGGYTF. In DNA form, the CDR3 reads TGTGCCTGGAGTGTACTGGAGGGAGGCTACACCTTC. The V call is TRBV30, the J call TRBJ1-2; D remains unclear. The CDR3 length is 12 residues. Trimming shortened V by 0 bases and J by 8 bases, and 10 bases separated the two germline ends. The germline gives CDR1 GTSNPN, CDR2 SVGIG (reference sequence). Based on the CDR3 plus reference TRBV30 and TRBJ1-2, the full variable domain is SQTIHQWPATLVQPVGSPLSLECTVEGTSNPNLYWYRQAAGRGLQLLFYSVGIGQISSEVPQNLSASRPQDRQFILSSKKLLLSDSGFYLCAWSVLEGGYTFGSGTRLTVV.

In this sample, this clonotype turned up many times. This chain connects TRBV7-2 to TRBJ2-3, with 9 bases matching TRBD2. The ends lost 11 bases at V and 3 bases at J; junction bases unmatched: 9. Germline V gene sequence: CDR1 SGHTA, CDR2 FQGNSA. This CDR3 contains 14 residues. CDR3 region: CACGGASRTDTQYF. In DNA form, the CDR3 reads TGTGCCTGCGGGGGGGCGAGTAGGACAGATACGCAGTATTTT.

This clonotype was picked up many times. The CDR3 DNA sequence: TGCGCCAGCAGCCCCGGACTAGTCCCAGCCAAAAACATTCAGTACTTC. The encoded protein is CASSPGLVPAKNIQYF. The chain uses TRBV5-1 and TRBJ2-4; 7 bases fit TRBD2. Germline V gene lookup returns CDR1 SGHRS and CDR2 YFSETQ. The V and J ends lost 4 bases and 0 bases, in that order; junction bases with no gene match: 7. The CDR3 spans 16 residues.

This clonotype was detected many times. The CDR3 sequence: CASSFRPGAEQFF. DNA for the CDR3: TGCGCCAGCAGCTTCAGGCCGGGGGCTGAGCAGTTCTTC. The chain links TRBV5-1 to TRBJ2-1; D tentatively fits TRBD1 or TRBD2 (6 bases each). Germline V gene data show CDR1 as SGHRS and CDR2 as YFSETQ. This CDR3 spans 13 amino acids. The V end was cut by 2 bases, the J end by 9 bases, with 12 bases between. The full variable domain, completed using reference TRBV5-1 and TRBJ2-1, is KAGVTQTPRYLIKTRGQQVTLSCSPISGHRSVSWYQQTPGQGLQFLFEYFSETQRNKGNFPGRFSGRQFSNSRSEMNVSTLELGDSALYLCASSFRPGAEQFFGPGTRLTVL.

This clonotype was seen a handful of times. Its ends do not fully match the called genes, so a read error is possible. The chain couples TRBV6-5 to TRBJ1-2, with TRBD1 matching 7 bases. The CDR3 is made up of 12 amino acids. CDR1 is MNHEY, CDR2 SVGAGI, per germline. Written as DNA, the CDR3 is TGTGCCAGCAGTTACCACCTTGGGACAGCCATCTTC. It codes for CASSYHLGTAIF.

V gene TRBV7-9 combines with J gene TRBJ1-5; 10 bases line up with TRBD1. Trimming removed 1 base from V and 8 bases from J; junction bases left unmatched: 2. This CDR3 is 14 amino acids long. Germline CDR1 SEHNR, CDR2 FQNEAQ (reference sequence). CDR3 in amino acids: CASSLGQGAEPQHF. The CDR3 DNA follows: TGTGCCAGCAGCTTAGGACAGGGGGCAGAGCCCCAGCATTTT.

This clonotype was counted only a few times. V gene TRBV7-2 combines with J gene TRBJ1-1, with D uncertain. From germline, CDR1 is SGHTA and CDR2 FQGNSA. Trimming took 5 bases from V and 1 from J, leaving 8 bases between them. The CDR3 is 13 amino acids. The CDR3 spells CASSLQRNTEAFF. CDR3 nucleotide sequence: TGTGCCAGCAGCCTACAGCGGAACACTGAAGCTTTCTTT.

This clonotype was detected many times. The CDR3 spells CASSYSGQGGGLQYF. The CDR3 coding sequence is TGTGCCAGCAGTTATTCGGGACAGGGCGGGGGGCTGCAGTATTTT. This chain links TRBV6-5 with TRBJ2-3, with a tentative D call TRBD1 (9 bases). Germline CDR1 reads MNHEY; CDR2 reads SVGAGI. The CDR3 extends over 15 amino acids. V was clipped by 3 bases and J by 11 bases, with 21 bases between them.

The table lists this clonotype with a few counts. CDR3 region: CARGMGDTGELFF. The CDR3 DNA reads as TGTGCCAGAGGGATGGGGGACACCGGGGAGCTGTTTTTT. The chain links TRBV28 to TRBJ2-2; D could derive from TRBD1 or TRBD2 (5 bases each). Looked up from germline, CDR1 is MDHEN and CDR2 is SYDVKM. The V gene lost 9 bases and the J gene lost 3 bases, with 11 bases spanning the gap. This CDR3 is built from 13 residues. The full variable domain, its missing parts supplied by reference TRBV28 and TRBJ2-2, is DVKVTQSSRYLVKRTGEKVFLECVQDMDHENMFWYRQDPGLGLRLIYFSYDVKMKEKGDIPEGYSVSREKKERFSLILESASTNQTSMYLCARGMGDTGELFFGEGSRLTVL.

V is TRBV20-1 and J is TRBJ2-5; D not resolved. The CDR3 contains 11 residues. Germline lookup yields CDR1 DFQATT and CDR2 SNEGSKA (reference sequence). V lost 7 bases and J lost 5, with 11 bases in between. The chain's CDR3 is CSVYQAETQYF. CDR3 nucleotide sequence: TGCAGTGTTTATCAAGCCGAGACCCAGTACTTC.

This clonotype was seen a handful of times. CDR3 sequence (DNA): TGTGCCAGCAGCCCCTCAGCGGGGGGGGTCCTCTCTGGGGCCAACGTCCTGACTTTC. Its translation: CASSPSAGGVLSGANVLTF. The V and J genes are TRBV9 and TRBJ2-6, with 10 bases lining up with TRBD2. The CDR3 consists of 19 residues. V was clipped by 4 bases and J by 0 bases; unmatched bases: 10. CDR1 and CDR2 from the germline V gene are SGDLS and YYNGEE.

This clonotype was counted at least ten times. The chain is built from TRBV6-2 or TRBV6-3 and TRBJ2-3; unclear D gene. This CDR3 spans 16 amino acids. Trimming took off 5 bases at V and 4 bases at J, with 19 bases between the two ends. Germline assignment: CDR1 MNHEY and CDR2 SVGEGT. CDR3 loop: CASSHASYVNPDTQYF. CDR3 DNA sequence: TGTGCCAGCAGTCACGCTAGTTATGTGAATCCAGATACGCAGTATTTT.

On this clonotype itself: A junction end diverges from the germline sequence, so it may reflect a read error. The chain links TRBV5-8 to TRBJ2-2; 10 positions match TRBD1. Germline V gene sequence: CDR1 SGHTS, CDR2 YDEGEE. The CDR3 has 18 amino acids. The CDR3 reads CASSLALSGTGDTGELFF. In nucleotides, the CDR3 is TGTGCCAGCAGCTTGGCGTTATCCGGGACAGGGGACACCGGTGAGCTGTTTTTT.

This clonotype was counted many times. V usage is TRBV7-9 and J usage is TRBJ2-5, with D perhaps matching TRBD1 (5 bases). Trimming stripped 5 bases from V and 5 bases from J, with 18 bases between. Germline CDR1 SEHNR, CDR2 FQNEAQ (reference sequence). This CDR3 comprises 15 residues. In DNA, the CDR3 is TGTGCCAGCAGCCCATCTGGGGCCCTCCAGGAGACCCAGTACTTC. Its translation is CASSPSGALQETQYF.

The CDR3 DNA follows: TGCGCCAGCAGCTTGCAAAGGCGGGGGAATGAGCAGTTCTTC. It yields the protein CASSLQRRGNEQFF. The rearrangement links TRBV5-1 to TRBJ2-1; 7 nucleotides align to TRBD2. Per the germline V gene, CDR1 is SGHRS and CDR2 is YFSETQ. The junction had 5 bases not matched to a gene; V was cut back by 1 base and J by 7 bases. The CDR3 has 14 amino acids. The complete variable domain, with remaining parts taken from reference TRBV5-1 and TRBJ2-1, reads KAGVTQTPRYLIKTRGQQVTLSCSPISGHRSVSWYQQTPGQGLQFLFEYFSETQRNKGNFPGRFSGRQFSNSRSEMNVSTLELGDSALYLCASSLQRRGNEQFFGPGTRLTVL.

This clonotype was seen many times. V is TRBV15 and J is TRBJ2-5, with TRBD2 matching over 8 bases. There are 14 residues in the CDR3. The germline V gene encodes CDR1 LNHNV and CDR2 YYDKDF (reference sequence). J gave up 5 bases and V 8 bases, and 10 bases lay outside the gene matches. The CDR3 is CATSGGGSHETQYF. CDR3 DNA sequence: TGTGCCACCTCCGGGGGGGGATCCCACGAGACCCAGTACTTC.

This clonotype was counted at least ten times. The V call is TRBV14, the J call TRBJ1-1; 7 bases line up with TRBD1. The V segment lost 4 bases and the J segment 1 base; nucleotides outside the gene matches: 3. This CDR3 spans 14 amino acids. In germline, CDR1 is SGHDN, CDR2 FVKESK. DNA of the CDR3: TGTGCCAGCAGCCTACGACAGGGGAACACTGAAGCTTTCTTT. Protein sequence: CASSLRQGNTEAFF.

This clonotype was seen a few times. The rearrangement joins TRBV6-1 to TRBJ1-2, with 8 nucleotides matching TRBD1. The CDR3 spans 14 residues. The junction had 10 bases not matched to a gene; V was cut back by 6 bases and J by 7 bases. Germline loops: CDR1 MNHNS, CDR2 SASEGT. In DNA, the CDR3 is TGTGCCAGCAGGATTACAGGGGGAGAGGGTGGCTACACCTTC. Translating it yields CASRITGGEGGYTF.

The table lists this clonotype with many counts. The chain couples TRBV4-1 to TRBJ1-1; D may be TRBD1 (5 bases). Trimming removed 0 bases at V and 1 base at J, with 9 bases between. The CDR3 sequence is 15 residues long. The germline CDR1 and CDR2 sequences are MGHRA and YSYEKL. CDR3 nucleotides: TGCGCCAGCAGCCAAGAAAGTCAGGGGAACACTGAAGCTTTCTTT. Translating gives CASSQESQGNTEAFF.

At least ten counts were recorded for this clonotype. V usage is TRBV29-1 and J usage is TRBJ1-4; TRBD1 matches at 8 bases. Germline CDR1 is SQVTM and CDR2 is ANQGSEA. J lost 8 bases, V lost 6 bases, and 11 bases had no gene match. The length of the CDR3 is 14 residues. The CDR3 sequence is CSVGIGTGGEKLFF. The CDR3 nucleotides read TGCAGCGTGGGAATCGGGACAGGTGGCGAAAAACTGTTTTTT.

This clonotype has a handful of counts. This chain connects TRBV4-2 to TRBJ1-1, with unresolved D. Per the germline V gene, CDR1 is LGHNA and CDR2 is YNFKEQ. The CDR3 sequence is 14 residues long. Trimming took 3 bases from V and 1 from J, leaving 9 bases between them. This chain's CDR3 is CASSQILGNTEAFF. For the CDR3, the DNA is TGTGCCAGCAGCCAGATACTGGGGAACACTGAAGCTTTCTTT.

Many counts were recorded for this clonotype. The rearrangement joins TRBV19 to TRBJ2-3; D is unclear. The V and J ends lost 7 bases and 4 bases respectively, with 21 bases between them. CDR3 length: 16 amino acids. Germline CDR1 and CDR2: LNHDA and SQIVND (reference sequence). The CDR3 protein is CASKRVGVHTPDTQYF. The CDR3 DNA is TGTGCCAGTAAACGGGTAGGAGTCCACACACCAGATACGCAGTATTTT.